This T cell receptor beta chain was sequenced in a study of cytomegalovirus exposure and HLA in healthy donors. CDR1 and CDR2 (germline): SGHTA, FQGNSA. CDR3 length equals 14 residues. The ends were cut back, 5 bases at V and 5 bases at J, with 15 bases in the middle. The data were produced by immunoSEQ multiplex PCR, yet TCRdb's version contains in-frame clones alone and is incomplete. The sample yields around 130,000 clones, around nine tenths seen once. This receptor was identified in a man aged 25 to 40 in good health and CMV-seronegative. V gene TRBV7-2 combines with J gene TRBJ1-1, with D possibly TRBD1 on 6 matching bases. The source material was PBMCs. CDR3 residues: CASSLTEGGTEAFF. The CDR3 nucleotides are TGTGCCAGCAGCCTCACGGAGGGGGGGACTGAAGCTTTCTTT.